Following are 23 T cell receptor beta chains from one sample sequenced in a study of blood T cell repertoires in COVID-19. Profiling relied on immunoSEQ multiplex PCR, and the TCRdb table lists in-frame clones only, not all of them. The sample lists some 330,000 clones, under 90% seen once, with roughly 4% in the top ten. Sequencing was done on a sample of PBMCs or T cells enriched from blood (not recorded which). All receptors derive from a man aged 30 to 39 who had recovered from COVID-19.

This clone was detected once. This sequence joins TRBV9 and TRBJ2-3; 8 bases are shared with TRBD2. The V gene's germline CDR1 is SGDLS and CDR2 YYNGEE. Trimming at V came to 0 bases and at J to 2 bases, leaving 2 bases not matched to a gene. This CDR3 has 15 residues. The DNA of the CDR3 is TGTGCCAGCAGCGTAGTAGCGGGGTTCACAGATACGCAGTATTTT. As protein: CASSVVAGFTDTQYF.

The chain recombines TRBV19 with TRBJ1-1; no clear D. The V and J ends lost 2 bases and 6 bases respectively, with 7 bases between them. The CDR3 is 12 residues long. The germline V gene has CDR1 LNHDA and CDR2 SQIVND (reference sequence). In DNA form, the CDR3 reads TGTGCCAGTAGTATAACTGGTGCTGAAGCTTTCTTT. Protein product: CASSITGAEAFF.

This chain uses TRBV12-5 with TRBJ1-1; tentatively, D is TRBD1 (6 bases). This CDR3 has 14 residues. V was shortened by 2 bases and J by 6 bases, with 13 bases between the two germline ends. Per germline, CDR1 LGHNT and CDR2 FRNRAP. The CDR3 spells CASGLSTGQSEAFF. Here the CDR3 DNA reads TGTGCTAGTGGTTTGTCTACAGGGCAATCTGAAGCTTTCTTT.

The chain recombines TRBV5-6 with TRBJ2-7, with a tentative D call TRBD1 (7 bases). V shed 0 bases and J shed 3 bases, with 19 bases lying between them. CDR3 size: 17 residues. The germline CDR1 and CDR2 sequences are SGHDT and YYEEEE. The CDR3 here is CASSLARGDSLFYEQYF. The CDR3 coding sequence is TGTGCCAGCAGCTTGGCCAGGGGGGACTCCTTATTCTACGAGCAGTACTTC.

The V call is TRBV5-1, the J call TRBJ1-1; D remains unclear. The ends were cut back, 5 bases at V and 0 bases at J, with 5 bases in the middle. Germline V gene data show CDR1 as SGHRS and CDR2 as YFSETQ. The CDR3 covers 12 residues. DNA of the CDR3: TGCGCCAGCAGACAGATGAACACTGAAGCTTTCTTT. It specifies CASRQMNTEAFF.

This clone came up once. The gene calls are TRBV4-1 and TRBJ2-3, with 7 bases aligning to TRBD2. V shed 1 base, J shed 1 base, and the junction held 2 bases outside the gene matches. Germline V gene lookup returns CDR1 MGHRA and CDR2 YSYEKL. The CDR3 has 15 residues. The CDR3 region is CASSQAGLGTDTQYF. The CDR3 nucleotides read TGCGCCAGCAGCCAAGCCGGACTAGGCACAGATACGCAGTATTTT.

V usage is TRBV6-5 and J usage is TRBJ2-2; perhaps TRBD1 as D (5 bases). This CDR3 has 15 amino acids. Germline CDR1 MNHEY, CDR2 SVGAGI. Trimming cost V 6 bases and J 0 bases, with 11 bases left between them. The chain's CDR3 is CASSRTRSNTGELFF. The CDR3 DNA sequence: TGTGCCAGCAGCCGGACAAGGTCGAACACCGGGGAGCTGTTTTTT.

The gene calls are TRBV24-1 and TRBJ1-2; the match to TRBD1 covers 12 bases. Per the germline V gene, CDR1 is KGHDR and CDR2 is SFDVKD. The CDR3 loop spans 17 amino acids. With V trimmed by 5 bases and J by 3 bases, 9 bases remained unmatched. The chain's CDR3 is CATSGRDRGRWDYGYTF. In DNA form, the CDR3 reads TGTGCCACCAGTGGTAGGGACAGGGGGCGCTGGGACTATGGCTACACCTTC.

J is TRBJ2-2 and V is TRBV5-1, with TRBD2 matching over 9 bases. The germline CDR1 and CDR2 sequences are SGHRS and YFSETQ. With 0 bases clipped from V and 7 bases from J, the junction kept 4 bases outside the gene matches. The CDR3 loop spans 15 amino acids. Here the CDR3 DNA reads TGCGCCAGCAGCTTGGCACTAGCGGGTGGCGGGGAGCTGTTTTTT. It is translated as CASSLALAGGGELFF.

The sample holds a few counts of this clone. V is TRBV7-9 and J is TRBJ1-5; 7 bases map to TRBD1. From germline, CDR1 is SEHNR and CDR2 FQNEAQ (reference sequence). Trimming at V came to 5 bases and at J to 7 bases, leaving 11 bases not matched to a gene. The CDR3 contains 15 residues. CDR3 nucleotide sequence: TGTGCCAGCAGCGGGGACAGTCGAAGGGGGCAGCCCCAGCATTTT. This gives the protein CASSGDSRRGQPQHF.

The V call is TRBV28, the J call TRBJ2-4, with 8 bases aligning to TRBD2. Germline values: CDR1 MDHEN, CDR2 SYDVKM. V shed 2 bases, J shed 6 bases, and the junction held 0 bases outside the gene matches. The CDR3 is 13 residues long. The CDR3 DNA reads TGTGCCAGCAGTTTAGCGGGGGGAAACATTCAGTACTTC. Its translation is CASSLAGGNIQYF.

This clone showed up just once. The chain links TRBV13 to TRBJ2-3; TRBD2 aligns across 11 bases. Germline V gene lookup returns CDR1 PRHDT and CDR2 FYEKMQ (reference sequence). CDR3 length: 15 residues. V gave up 0 bases and J gave up 5 bases; unmatched junction bases: 1. The CDR3 spells CASSLGLAGEDTQYF. The CDR3 coding sequence is TGTGCCAGCAGCTTAGGACTAGCGGGGGAAGATACGCAGTATTTT.

The rearrangement links TRBV7-6 to TRBJ1-1; 7 nucleotides line up with TRBD1. V lost 5 bases to trimming and J lost 1 base; unmatched junction nucleotides: 16. Germline V gene lookup returns CDR1 SGHVS and CDR2 FNYEAQ. The CDR3 has 18 residues. The CDR3 DNA sequence: TGTGCCAGCAGCCGAGGGCCGAAGTCCGGGACAGAGAACACTGAAGCTTTCTTT. Translating it yields CASSRGPKSGTENTEAFF.

The chain employs TRBV7-9 and TRBJ1-3; D uncertain. The CDR3 has 16 residues. With 6 bases removed from V and 0 bases from J, the gap between germline ends came to 15 bases. Germline lookup yields CDR1 SEHNR and CDR2 FQNEAQ (reference sequence). CDR3 protein: CASRPISIGSGNTIYF. DNA for the CDR3: TGTGCCAGCAGACCAATCTCCATCGGCTCTGGAAACACCATATATTTT.

This sequence joins TRBV28 and TRBJ1-6; 7 nucleotides align to TRBD1. V trimming: 6 bases; J trimming: 7 bases; junction bases outside the gene matches: 6. CDR3 length equals 14 residues. From germline, CDR1 is MDHEN and CDR2 SYDVKM. DNA of the CDR3: TGTGCCAGCAGCTCGACAGGGTTGAATTCACCCCTCCACTTT. This translates into CASSSTGLNSPLHF.

The CDR3 here is CASSEGQGYTEAFF. In nucleotides, the CDR3 is TGCGCCAGCAGCGAGGGACAGGGATACACTGAAGCTTTCTTT. The V call is TRBV5-1, the J call TRBJ1-1; 9 bases fit TRBD1. From germline, CDR1 is SGHRS and CDR2 YFSETQ. V trimming: 4 bases; J trimming: 3 bases; junction bases outside the gene matches: 4. This CDR3 spans 14 amino acids.

This clone came up once. The chain combines TRBV19 with TRBJ1-1; TRBD1 aligns across 9 bases. The CDR3 is 16 residues long. J was trimmed by 4 bases and V by 2 bases; bases with no gene match: 8. Germline V lookup: CDR1 LNHDA, CDR2 SQIVND (reference sequence). The CDR3 sequence: CASSIQGTGPATEAFF. The CDR3 bases are TGTGCCAGTAGTATACAGGGGACAGGGCCGGCCACTGAAGCTTTCTTT. Variable domain in full (rest from reference TRBV19 and TRBJ1-1): DGGITQSPKYLFRKEGQNVTLSCEQNLNHDAMYWYRQDPGQGLRLIYYSQIVNDFQKGDIAEGYSVSREKKESFPLTVTSAQKNPTAFYLCASSIQGTGPATEAFFGQGTRLTVV.

The CDR3 nucleotides are TGTGCCAGCAGCCAAGGGGCGACAGATACGCAGTATTTT. It encodes CASSQGATDTQYF. This rearrangement joins TRBV4-2 to TRBJ2-3, with D unclear. CDR1 LGHNA and CDR2 YNFKEQ come from the germline V gene. This CDR3 comprises 13 residues. V dropped 1 base and J dropped 3 bases, with 5 bases sitting between them.

As concerns this clone: Other DNA sequences from this sample encode an identical CDR3 as well. The V gene is TRBV5-5, the J gene TRBJ2-7; TRBD1 agrees at 7 bases. This CDR3 comprises 14 residues. Germline V lookup: CDR1 SGHKS, CDR2 YYEKEE (reference sequence). V lost 6 bases to trimming and J lost 3 bases; unmatched junction nucleotides: 9. The CDR3 sequence: CASTLLRDSYEQYF. As DNA, the CDR3 is TGTGCCAGCACCCTACTCCGGGACAGCTACGAGCAGTACTTC.

The V and J genes are TRBV28 and TRBJ1-5; TRBD1 matches at 9 bases. This CDR3 contains 16 residues. Germline V lookup: CDR1 MDHEN, CDR2 SYDVKM. V gave up 3 bases and J gave up 6 bases; unmatched junction bases: 9. CDR3 DNA: TGTGCCAGCAGTTTCCATACAGGGGGCAGCGGTCAGCCCCAGCATTTT. Translated, it gives CASSFHTGGSGQPQHF.

V is TRBV29-1 and J is TRBJ2-1; 14 bases agree with TRBD2. This CDR3 has 14 residues. Per the germline V gene, CDR1 is SQVTM and CDR2 is ANQGSEA. V dropped 4 bases and J dropped 8; count of bases not matched to a gene: 4. The CDR3 DNA reads TGCAGCGTTGGCCGACTAGCGGGAGGGTATGAGCAGTTCTTC. Its protein is CSVGRLAGGYEQFF.

This sequence joins TRBV2 and TRBJ1-5; the match to TRBD1 covers 8 bases. Trimming took 8 bases from V and 7 from J; bases not matched to a gene: 10. This CDR3 has 14 residues. Germline lookup yields CDR1 SNHLY and CDR2 FYNNEI. The CDR3 is CASGPTGGDQPQHF. The CDR3 DNA is TGTGCCAGCGGCCCTACAGGGGGAGACCAGCCCCAGCATTTT. The full variable domain, its missing parts supplied by reference TRBV2 and TRBJ1-5, is EPEVTQTPSHQVTQMGQEVILRCVPISNHLYFYWYRQILGQKVEFLVSFYNNEISEKSEIFDDQFSVERPDGSNFTLKIRSTKLEDSAMYFCASGPTGGDQPQHFGDGTRLSIL.

This chain's CDR3 is CASQSGALHYEQYF. CDR3 DNA: TGTGCCAGCCAGAGTGGGGCCCTCCACTACGAGCAGTACTTC. The genes are TRBV28 and TRBJ2-7, with D possibly TRBD1 on 5 matching bases. V was shortened by 8 bases and J by 3 bases, with 17 bases between the two germline ends. There are 14 residues in the CDR3. Per the germline V gene, CDR1 is MDHEN and CDR2 is SYDVKM.